This T cell receptor (beta chain) was retrieved from a study of identical twins. TCRdb re-analysed the 5' RACE reads in MiXCR, keeping a single row per CDR3 protein. The sample lists about 1.7 million distinct CDR3 sequences, under 35% occurring once. Points from the study as a whole: Zero-insertion results could be subject to partial confounding by invariant MAIT and iNKT cells.

Looked up from germline, CDR1 is SGHRS and CDR2 is YFSETQ. This CDR3 region has 17 residues. Worth noting for this clonotype: The antigen remains unidentified. A read error may account for a junction end that differs from germline.

The receptor comes from a newborn girl in good health. The sample consisted of cord blood. The V call is TRBV5-1, the J call TRBJ2-7; 7 positions match TRBD2. The CDR3 sequence is CACSLLPREVTSYEQYF. The CDR3 DNA is TGCGCCTGCAGCTTGCTTCCTCGGGAGGTAACCTCCTACGAGCAGTACTTC.